The clone carrying this T cell receptor (beta chain) was counted ten times or more. Germline V CDR1 and CDR2: LNHDA, SQIVND (reference sequence). The CDR3 has 16 amino acids. The V end was cut by 3 bases, the J end by 0 bases, with 12 bases between. The sample comes from a study of T-cell reconstitution after alpha-beta-depleted transplantation in children. Using unique molecular identifiers, the investigators prepared the TCRbeta library. TCRdb redid the calling of the PCR reads with MiXCR, one entry per CDR3 protein. The sample has a few hundred thousand distinct CDR3 sequences; approximately 9.9% are singletons.

This sample comprised PBMCs from the stem cell graft donor, obtained from the stem cell graft. The sequence came from a human donor who donated a stem cell graft to a child with SCID. J is TRBJ1-5 and V is TRBV19; D remains ambiguous. The CDR3 loop is CASSIPPLDSNQPQHF. The CDR3 DNA reads as TGTGCCAGTAGTATCCCCCCCTTAGATAGCAATCAGCCCCAGCATTTT. Variable domain in full (rest from reference TRBV19 and TRBJ1-5): DGGITQSPKYLFRKEGQNVTLSCEQNLNHDAMYWYRQDPGQGLRLIYYSQIVNDFQKGDIAEGYSVSREKKESFPLTVTSAQKNPTAFYLCASSIPPLDSNQPQHFGDGTRLSIL.